This record concerns one T cell receptor beta chain sequence. In the authors' methods: Amplified reference gene primers provided the basis for estimating nucleated cell counts. Only in-frame clones appear in the TCRdb table, and some are missing; sequencing was by immunoSEQ multiplex PCR. From that table come the V and J calls and clone size; the DNA was used to work out D and trimming. The sample records about 200,000 clones, 70% to 85% being singletons. CDR3 length equals 19 residues. Germline loops: CDR1 LNHDA, CDR2 SQIVND (reference sequence). V lost 2 bases and J lost 1, with 18 bases in between. The sample comes from a study of blood T cell repertoires in COVID-19. The overall study: COVID-19 samples from acute and convalescent phases originated in the United States, Italy and Spain. Sample material is recorded as cDNA or gDNA derived from T cells, B-cell-depleted T cells, or PBMCs.

Sequencing used peripheral blood. The receptor was isolated from a human donor with acute or convalescent COVID-19. The donor label of this sample is uncertain. This rearrangement joins TRBV19 to TRBJ2-6; TRBD2 might be the D (6 bases). The CDR3 region is CASSINAAGRRSGANVLTF. The CDR3 DNA sequence: TGTGCCAGTAGTATAAACGCGGCAGGGAGGCGATCTGGGGCCAACGTCCTGACTTTC.